The 23 T cell receptor beta chains given below trace back to one sample, sequenced in a study of T cell responses to AZD1222 COVID-19 vaccine. The protocol was immunoSEQ multiplex PCR, while the TCRdb copy is restricted to in-frame clones and leaves out a portion. The sample lists roughly 140,000 clones, under 95% occurring once. The specimen comprised peripheral blood, sampled on day 0 of AZD1222 vaccination. These receptors were obtained from an adult in good health.

The chain joins TRBV2 to TRBJ2-5; weak D call: TRBD1 (5 bases). This CDR3 spans 15 amino acids. V was pared by 3 bases and J by 7 bases, with 18 bases between. The germline V gene encodes CDR1 SNHLY and CDR2 FYNNEI. CDR3 coding DNA: TGTGCCAGCAGTGATAGGACCGCTAAAAGGGGGACCCAGTACTTC. It codes for CASSDRTAKRGTQYF.

J is TRBJ1-3 and V is TRBV19; D remains unclear. CDR1 and CDR2 from the germline V gene are LNHDA and SQIVND (reference sequence). Trimming left V 5 bases short and J 4 bases short, with 15 bases between. CDR3 length equals 15 residues. CDR3 loop: CASSARGGGGNTIYF. CDR3 DNA: TGTGCCAGTAGTGCCCGGGGAGGAGGCGGAAACACCATATATTTT.

This clone was recorded only once. The chain has TRBV25-1 and TRBJ2-1; 10 bases line up with TRBD2. CDR1 is MGHDK, CDR2 SYGVNS, per germline. J lost 5 bases, V lost 1 base, and 5 bases had no gene match. CDR3 length equals 16 residues. The CDR3 reads CASSEFPSGGDNEQFF. In DNA form, the CDR3 reads TGTGCCAGCAGTGAATTCCCTAGCGGGGGTGACAATGAGCAGTTCTTC.

This clone was observed a handful of times. The chain employs TRBV7-9 and TRBJ2-3; 7 bases align to TRBD2. The V gene's germline CDR1 is SEHNR and CDR2 FQNEAQ (reference sequence). This CDR3 has 16 residues. The junction had 5 bases not matched to a gene; V was cut back by 1 base and J by 1 base. CDR3 protein: CASSLGSAGRTDTQYF. The CDR3, as DNA: TGTGCCAGCAGCTTAGGTTCAGCGGGACGCACAGATACGCAGTATTTT.

This clone was seen a single time. This chain links TRBV5-5 with TRBJ1-1, with D unresolved. This CDR3 region has 13 residues. The germline V and J ends were trimmed by 0 bases and 1 base, with 4 bases remaining between them. The germline CDR1 and CDR2 sequences are SGHKS and YYEKEE (reference sequence). CDR3 DNA: TGTGCCAGCAGCTTGGGCTCGAACACTGAAGCTTTCTTT. Translation gives CASSLGSNTEAFF. Full variable domain (remainder filled in from reference TRBV5-5 and TRBJ1-1): DAGVTQSPTHLIKTRGQQVTLRCSPISGHKSVSWYQQVLGQGPQFIFQYYEKEERGRGNFPDRFSARQFPNYSSELNVNALLLGDSALYLCASSLGSNTEAFFGQGTRLTVV.

The CDR3 spells CASSLLAGQETQYF. Here the CDR3 DNA reads TGTGCCAGCAGTCTACTAGCGGGGCAAGAGACCCAGTACTTC. This rearrangement joins TRBV28 to TRBJ2-5; 10 bases are a match to TRBD2. V was clipped by 5 bases and J by 2 bases; unmatched bases: 2. Germline CDR1 is MDHEN and CDR2 is SYDVKM. CDR3 length equals 14 residues. The variable domain in full, completed from reference TRBV28 and TRBJ2-5, reads DVKVTQSSRYLVKRTGEKVFLECVQDMDHENMFWYRQDPGLGLRLIYFSYDVKMKEKGDIPEGYSVSREKKERFSLILESASTNQTSMYLCASSLLAGQETQYFGPGTRLLVL.

The chain has TRBV29-1 and TRBJ2-1; 10 bases map to TRBD2. After removal of 4 bases from V and 4 bases from J, the junction contained 7 bases not matched to a gene. The CDR3 extends over 15 amino acids. The germline CDR1 and CDR2 sequences are SQVTM and ANQGSEA. The CDR3 coding sequence is TGCAGCGTTGGGGGACTAGCGACGAAATACAATGAGCAGTTCTTC. This translates into CSVGGLATKYNEQFF.

The genes are TRBV5-6 and TRBJ2-1; D perhaps matches TRBD2 (6 bases). Trimming shortened V by 4 bases and J by 6 bases, and 20 bases separated the two germline ends. Germline V gene lookup returns CDR1 SGHDT and CDR2 YYEEEE. The CDR3 runs 16 residues. CDR3: CASSVIGGFQFNEQFF. For the CDR3, the DNA is TGTGCCAGCAGCGTGATCGGGGGATTCCAATTCAATGAGCAGTTCTTC.

This chain links TRBV28 with TRBJ2-7; perhaps TRBD2 as D (5 bases). The CDR3 has 16 amino acids. CDR1 is MDHEN and CDR2 is SYDVKM in the germline V gene. Trimming took 5 bases from V and 3 from J, leaving 20 bases between them. DNA of the CDR3: TGTGCCAGCAGTGGATTAGCGAACGGCATCTTCTACGAGCAGTACTTC. It codes for CASSGLANGIFYEQYF.

V is TRBV6-4 and J is TRBJ2-2; D uncertain. V was cut by 8 bases and J by 2 bases, with 15 bases left in between. This CDR3 spans 15 amino acids. Germline CDR1 and CDR2: MRHNA and SNTAGT. CDR3 nucleotide sequence: TGTGCCAGCCCCTCCTTCCCATGCAACACCGGGGAGCTGTTTTTT. Amino acid sequence: CASPSFPCNTGELFF.

This clone was picked up one time. The V call is TRBV4-3, the J call TRBJ2-2; D remains unclear. V lost 0 bases and J 0 bases, leaving 8 bases between the germline ends. Per the germline V gene, CDR1 is LGHNA and CDR2 is YSLEER. This CDR3 has 16 residues. Here the CDR3 DNA reads TGCGCCAGCAGCCAAGAGGCCAGTCCGAACACCGGGGAGCTGTTTTTT. This codes for CASSQEASPNTGELFF.

The chain joins TRBV5-1 to TRBJ2-5; no definite D call. CDR3 size: 13 residues. From germline, CDR1 is SGHRS and CDR2 YFSETQ. The V gene lost 4 bases and the J gene lost 5 bases, with 12 bases spanning the gap. Written as DNA, the CDR3 is TGCGCCAGCAGCGTGTCCCAAACGGAGACCCAGTACTTC. As protein: CASSVSQTETQYF. Variable domain in full (rest from reference TRBV5-1 and TRBJ2-5): KAGVTQTPRYLIKTRGQQVTLSCSPISGHRSVSWYQQTPGQGLQFLFEYFSETQRNKGNFPGRFSGRQFSNSRSEMNVSTLELGDSALYLCASSVSQTETQYFGPGTRLLVL.

V and J are TRBV7-2 and TRBJ1-1, with D possibly matching TRBD1 (5 bases). Trimming cost V 1 base and J 11 bases, with 17 bases left between them. Germline V gives CDR1 SGHTA, CDR2 FQGNSA. The CDR3 covers 14 residues. CDR3 bases: TGTGCCAGCAGCTTAGGGGGGGGAACGTGGGTCGCTTTCTTT. This sequence encodes CASSLGGGTWVAFF.

The V and J genes are TRBV5-1 and TRBJ2-3; 10 bases match TRBD2. The germline CDR1 and CDR2 sequences are SGHRS and YFSETQ. V shed 0 bases and J 4 bases; nucleotides not matched to a gene: 5. CDR3 length: 16 residues. The CDR3 is CASSLVVAGGPDTQYF. In DNA form, the CDR3 reads TGCGCCAGCAGCTTGGTGGTAGCGGGAGGCCCAGATACGCAGTATTTT.

This clone appeared once. The chain uses TRBV5-4 and TRBJ2-5; possible D gene TRBD2, 6 bases. The CDR3 is 12 residues long. Deletions cut 9 bases from V and 1 base from J, with 10 bases between. CDR1 SGHNT and CDR2 YYREEE come from the germline V gene (reference sequence). The CDR3 coding sequence is TGTGCCACCAGGGACTTCCAAGAGACCCAGTACTTC. Its protein is CATRDFQETQYF. The full variable domain, in which reference TRBV5-4 and TRBJ2-5 provide the parts outside the CDR3, is ETGVTQSPTHLIKTRGQQVTLRCSSQSGHNTVSWYQQALGQGPQFIFQYYREEENGRGNFPPRFSGLQFPNYSSELNVNALELDDSALYLCATRDFQETQYFGPGTRLLVL.

This rearrangement joins TRBV5-1 to TRBJ1-6; D is perhaps TRBD1 (5 bases). The germline V gene has CDR1 SGHRS and CDR2 YFSETQ. Trimming stripped 0 bases from V and 8 bases from J, with 9 bases between. The CDR3 loop spans 14 amino acids. Here the CDR3 reads CASSLDSRDSPLHF. CDR3 nucleotide sequence: TGCGCCAGCAGCTTGGACAGCAGGGATTCACCCCTCCACTTT.

The J gene is TRBJ2-1, the V gene TRBV6-5, with TRBD2 identical over 10 bases. The germline gives CDR1 MNHEY, CDR2 SVGAGI. The V segment lost 4 bases and the J segment 5 bases; nucleotides outside the gene matches: 8. CDR3 length: 16 residues. The CDR3 protein is CASSFTGTSEDNEQFF. The DNA of the CDR3 is TGTGCCAGCAGTTTTACCGGGACTAGCGAAGACAATGAGCAGTTCTTC.

This rearrangement joins TRBV6-5 to TRBJ1-4; the D gene is possibly TRBD1 (5 bases). V lost 0 bases to trimming and J lost 3 bases, with 8 bases between them. Germline CDR1 MNHEY, CDR2 SVGAGI. The CDR3 loop spans 15 amino acids. The CDR3 bases are TGTGCCAGCAGTTACTCCGGGGGTGCTAATGAAAAACTGTTTTTT. It translates to CASSYSGGANEKLFF.

The rearrangement links TRBV5-1 to TRBJ2-7; 9 bases are a match to TRBD1. The CDR3 covers 14 residues. Losses at the gene ends were 4 bases for V and 5 bases for J; bases not matched to a gene: 7. CDR1 is SGHRS, CDR2 YFSETQ, per germline. The CDR3 DNA reads TGCGCCAGCAGCGCCCGGGACAGGGAGCACGAGCAGTACTTC. Translated: CASSARDREHEQYF.

This sequence joins TRBV30 and TRBJ1-1; no firm D call. CDR3 length: 13 residues. Germline V gene sequence: CDR1 GTSNPN, CDR2 SVGIG (reference sequence). V was clipped by 0 bases and J by 8 bases, with 13 bases between them. The CDR3, as DNA: TGTGCCTGGAGTGTAGGTGGACGGACGGAAGCTTTCTTT. Translating it yields CAWSVGGRTEAFF.

The chain couples TRBV6-5 to TRBJ2-6; tentatively, D is TRBD2 (7 bases). Trimming stripped 8 bases from V and 10 bases from J, with 15 bases between. Germline V gene data show CDR1 as MNHEY and CDR2 as SVGAGI. This CDR3 is 13 amino acids long. The CDR3 loop is CASEGGSINVLTF. The DNA of the CDR3 is TGTGCCAGCGAGGGGGGGAGTATAAACGTCCTGACTTTC.

This clone was seen a single time. The chain couples TRBV18 to TRBJ2-1, with 7 bases lining up with TRBD2. The germline V gene encodes CDR1 KGHSH and CDR2 LQKENI. V lost 4 bases and J lost 7; bases outside the gene matches: 10. The CDR3 runs 15 residues. The CDR3 DNA follows: TGTGCCAGCTCACAACGGGACGGGGGGAAGAATGAGCAGTTCTTC. It is translated as CASSQRDGGKNEQFF.

This chain joins TRBV5-1 and TRBJ2-6, with no clear D. CDR3 length: 15 amino acids. Germline CDR1 is SGHRS and CDR2 is YFSETQ. The V and J ends lost 0 bases and 4 bases respectively, with 8 bases between them. Here the CDR3 reads CASSLGTTGANVLTF. The CDR3 nucleotides read TGCGCCAGCAGCTTGGGTACTACAGGGGCCAACGTCCTGACTTTC.